The rows below give T cell receptor beta chains drawn from one sample of a study of cytomegalovirus exposure and HLA in healthy donors. TCRdb's table, derived via immunoSEQ multiplex PCR, lists solely in-frame clones and lacks some. The sample includes approximately 130,000 clones, roughly 80% of them seen just once. Material for sequencing was PBMCs. The receptors derive from a girl aged 2 to 10 in good health and CMV-seronegative. The CDR3 runs from the conserved cysteine through the conserved F or W. The order of the fields is J gene, D gene, clone size, V gene, CDR3 DNA, CDR3 protein. D genes are given only for firm matches. Rows give clone size only sometimes, using once, few, many, or a class for an expanded clone.

TRBJ2-5	TRBD1	few	TRBV27	TGTGCCAGCAGTATTCCCGGACAGGGGGAGACCCAGTACTTC	CASSIPGQGETQYF
TRBJ2-7	TRBD1	NA	TRBV5-6	TGTGCCAGCAGCTTTAGCTGGACAGGGGCCCACGAGCAGTACTTC	CASSFSWTGAHEQYF
TRBJ2-7	TRBD1	NA	TRBV5-8	TGTGCCAGCAGCTCCGGACAGGGGATTGTATACGAGCAGTACTTC	CASSSGQGIVYEQYF
TRBJ2-3	TRBD2	once	TRBV7-2	TGTGCCAGCAGCTTAGCCCTAGCGGGGGGCACAGATACGCAGTATTTT	CASSLALAGGTDTQYF
TRBJ2-3	TRBD2	NA	TRBV4-2	TGTGCCAGCAGCCAAGATGGCGGGGGGGGCGGTACGCAGTATTTT	CASSQDGGGGGTQYF
TRBJ2-5	NA	NA	TRBV28	TGTGCCAGCAGTTTCGACTTGTTCCCGGGGACCCAGTACTTC	CASSFDLFPGTQYF
TRBJ1-1	NA	NA	TRBV4-1	TGCGCCAGCAGCCACCTTGAACAGGCGGACACTGAAGCTTTCTTT	CASSHLEQADTEAFF
TRBJ1-1	NA	NA	TRBV29-1	TGCAGCGCCCAGACAGTAAAGAACACTGAAGCTTTCTTT	CSAQTVKNTEAFF
TRBJ1-5	NA	NA	TRBV4-2	TGTGCCAGCAGCCAAGGTCGGAATCAGCCCCAGCATTTT	CASSQGRNQPQHF
TRBJ1-1	TRBD1	NA	TRBV18	TGTGCCAGCTCATCCGGGACAGGGACGAACACTGAAGCTTTCTTT	CASSSGTGTNTEAFF
TRBJ2-3	TRBD2	NA	TRBV4-1	TGCGCCAGCAGCCAAGAGGGGGGGAGCACAGATACGCAGTATTTT	CASSQEGGSTDTQYF
TRBJ1-1	NA	NA	TRBV10-3	TGTGCCATCAGCACAGCGAACACTGAAGCTTTCTTT	CAISTANTEAFF
TRBJ1-1	NA	NA	TRBV5-1	TGCGCCAGCAGCTTTGGCCGAGGACAGCAGCCCACTGAAGCTTTCTTT	CASSFGRGQQPTEAFF
TRBJ2-3	NA	NA	TRBV5-4	TGTGCCAGCAGCAGGTCGGCTAGCGCGCGCACAGATACGCAGTATTTT	CASSRSASARTDTQYF
TRBJ2-1	NA	NA	TRBV13	TGTGCCAGCAGCCCCCGGGTCAGCAATGAGCAGTTCTTC	CASSPRVSNEQFF
TRBJ1-6	NA	once	TRBV19	TGTGCCAGTAGTATAATCCCCGGGCAGGGGAATTCACCCCTCCACTTT	CASSIIPGQGNSPLHF
TRBJ1-5	NA	NA	TRBV6-5	TGTGCCAGCAGCAACCGGAATCAGCCCCAGCATTTT	CASSNRNQPQHF
TRBJ1-1	TRBD1	NA	TRBV30	TGTGCCCGAAATACAGGGGGCACTGAAGCTTTCTTT	CARNTGGTEAFF
TRBJ2-3	TRBD2	NA	TRBV4-3	TGCGCCAGCAGCCACAAGCCACCGGGACTAGCGGGGGAGCCCACAGATACGCAGTATTTT	CASSHKPPGLAGEPTDTQYF
TRBJ2-3	TRBD2	NA	TRBV11-3	TGTGCCAGCAGCTCTATAGCGGGAGGCGTCAATACGCAGTATTTT	CASSSIAGGVNTQYF
TRBJ2-6	TRBD1	NA	TRBV5-1	TGCGCCAGCAGCTGGAGACAGGGGGCGACTGGGGCCAACGTCCTGACTTTC	CASSWRQGATGANVLTF
TRBJ2-7	TRBD2	NA	TRBV18	TGTGCCAGCTCACAGAGTGGAGGCGGGGGCTACGAGCAGTACTTC	CASSQSGGGGYEQYF
TRBJ2-3	TRBD2	NA	TRBV27	TGTGCCAGCAGTTTAGCGGGGGGGGAGTTTACGCAGTATTTT	CASSLAGGEFTQYF
TRBJ1-2	NA	NA	TRBV5-1	TGCGCCAGCAGCTTGGTATTCGCGGGGGAGTCTGACTATGGCTACACCTTC	CASSLVFAGESDYGYTF
TRBJ2-1	TRBD2	NA	TRBV6-1	TGTGCCAGCAGTCGGACTAGCGGGGCAAACAATGAGCAGTTCTTC	CASSRTSGANNEQFF
TRBJ2-3	TRBD2	NA	TRBV29-1	TGCAGCGTTGAACCCTGGGCGGGGGGCACAGATACGCAGTATTTT	CSVEPWAGGTDTQYF
TRBJ1-6	NA	once	TRBV6-5	TGTGCCAGCAGCCTGGTCCAGGATAATTCACCCCTCCACTTT	CASSLVQDNSPLHF
TRBJ1-1	NA	NA	TRBV7-3	TGTGCCAGCAGCATAAAGACAGATATGAACACTGAAGCTTTCTTT	CASSIKTDMNTEAFF
TRBJ1-2	TRBD1	NA	TRBV12-5	TGTGCTAGTGGTTTGGTGACAGGGCCGTATGGCTACACCTTC	CASGLVTGPYGYTF
TRBJ2-7	NA	NA	TRBV27	TGTGCCAGCAGTTCCCAGGCCCCCGTTAGAACCTACGAGCAGTACTTC	CASSSQAPVRTYEQYF
TRBJ2-7	NA	once	TRBV7-8	TGTGCCAGCAGCTCAGGGGTTCTATCCTACGAGCAGTACTTC	CASSSGVLSYEQYF
TRBJ1-1	NA	NA	TRBV19	TGTGCCAGTAGTTGGGGGGACACTGAAGCTTTCTTT	CASSWGDTEAFF